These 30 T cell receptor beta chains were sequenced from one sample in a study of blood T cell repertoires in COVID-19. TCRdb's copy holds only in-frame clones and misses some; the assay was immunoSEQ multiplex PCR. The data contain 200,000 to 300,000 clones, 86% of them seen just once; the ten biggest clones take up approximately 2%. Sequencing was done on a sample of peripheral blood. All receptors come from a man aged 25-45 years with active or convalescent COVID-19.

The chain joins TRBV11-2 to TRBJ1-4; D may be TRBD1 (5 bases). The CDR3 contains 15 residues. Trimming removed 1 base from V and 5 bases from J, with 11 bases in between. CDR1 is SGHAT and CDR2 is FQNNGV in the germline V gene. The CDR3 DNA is TGTGCCAGCAGCTTAGGATACGGGGGAAATGAAAAACTGTTTTTT. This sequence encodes CASSLGYGGNEKLFF.

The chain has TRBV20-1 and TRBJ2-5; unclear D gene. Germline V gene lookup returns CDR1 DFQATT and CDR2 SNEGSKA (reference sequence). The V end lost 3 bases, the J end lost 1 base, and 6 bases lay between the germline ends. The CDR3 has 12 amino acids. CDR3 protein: CSASEAQETQYF. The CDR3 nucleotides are TGCAGTGCTAGTGAGGCCCAAGAGACCCAGTACTTC.

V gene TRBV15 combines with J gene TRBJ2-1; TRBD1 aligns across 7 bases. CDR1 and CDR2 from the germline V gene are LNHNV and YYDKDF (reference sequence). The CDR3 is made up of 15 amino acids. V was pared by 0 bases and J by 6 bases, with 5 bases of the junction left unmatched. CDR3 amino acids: CATSRDQGERNEQFF. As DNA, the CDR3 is TGTGCCACCAGCAGAGATCAGGGGGAGCGCAATGAGCAGTTCTTC.

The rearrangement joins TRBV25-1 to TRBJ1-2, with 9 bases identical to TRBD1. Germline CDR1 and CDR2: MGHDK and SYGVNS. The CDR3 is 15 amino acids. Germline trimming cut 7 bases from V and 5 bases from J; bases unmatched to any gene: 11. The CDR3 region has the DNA TGTGCCAGCACGGGACAGGGAGCGGTATGGTATGGCTACACCTTC. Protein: CASTGQGAVWYGYTF.

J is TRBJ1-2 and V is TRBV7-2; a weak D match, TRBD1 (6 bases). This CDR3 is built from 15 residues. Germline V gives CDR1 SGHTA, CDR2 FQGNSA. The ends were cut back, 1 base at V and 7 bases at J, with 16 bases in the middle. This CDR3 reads CASSLGGPGLLGYTF. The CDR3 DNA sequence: TGTGCCAGCAGCTTAGGGGGGCCTGGTCTGCTTGGCTACACCTTC.

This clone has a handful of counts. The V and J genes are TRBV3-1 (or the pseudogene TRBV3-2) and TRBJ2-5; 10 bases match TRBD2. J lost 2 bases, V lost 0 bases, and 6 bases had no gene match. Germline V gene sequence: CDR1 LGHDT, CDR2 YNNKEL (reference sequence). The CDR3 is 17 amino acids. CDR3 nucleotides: TGTGCCAGCAGCCAAGAAGGAACTAGCGGGGCACAAGAGACCCAGTACTTC. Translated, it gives CASSQEGTSGAQETQYF.

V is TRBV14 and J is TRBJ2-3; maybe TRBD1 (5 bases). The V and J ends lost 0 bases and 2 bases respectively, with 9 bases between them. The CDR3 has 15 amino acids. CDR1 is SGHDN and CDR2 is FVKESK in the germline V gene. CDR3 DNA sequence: TGTGCCAGCAGCCAAGAGGGGCTCCCCACAGATACGCAGTATTTT. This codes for CASSQEGLPTDTQYF.

The CDR3 DNA is TGTGCCAGCAGCCTGGGGGAGGCCCGGGCGAATGAGCAGTTCTTC. This codes for CASSLGEARANEQFF. The chain combines TRBV4-2 with TRBJ2-1; the D gene is possibly TRBD2 (6 bases). Germline lookup yields CDR1 LGHNA and CDR2 YNFKEQ. V lost 4 bases and J 7 bases, leaving 17 bases between the germline ends. The CDR3 totals 15 residues.

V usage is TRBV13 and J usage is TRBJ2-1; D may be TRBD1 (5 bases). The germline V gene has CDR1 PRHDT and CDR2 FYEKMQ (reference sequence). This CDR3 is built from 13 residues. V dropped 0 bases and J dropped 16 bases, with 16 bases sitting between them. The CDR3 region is CASSLGIYRSPFF. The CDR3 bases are TGTGCCAGCAGCTTAGGGATATACAGGTCTCCATTCTTC. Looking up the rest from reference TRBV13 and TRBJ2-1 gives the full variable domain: AAGVIQSPRHLIKEKRETATLKCYPIPRHDTVYWYQQGPGQDPQFLISFYEKMQSDKGSIPDRFSAQQFSDYHSELNMSSLELGDSALYFCASSLGIYRSPFFGPGTRLTVL.

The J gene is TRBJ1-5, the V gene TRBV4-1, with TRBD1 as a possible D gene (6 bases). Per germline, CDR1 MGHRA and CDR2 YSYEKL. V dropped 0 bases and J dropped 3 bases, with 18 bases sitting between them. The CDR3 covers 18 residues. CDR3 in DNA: TGCGCCAGCAGCCAAGATGCACCAGGGGCAGGAAACAATCAGCCCCAGCATTTT. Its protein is CASSQDAPGAGNNQPQHF.

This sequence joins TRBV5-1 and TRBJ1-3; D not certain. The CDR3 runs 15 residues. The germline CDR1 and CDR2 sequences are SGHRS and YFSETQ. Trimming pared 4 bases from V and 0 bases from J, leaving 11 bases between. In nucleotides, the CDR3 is TGCGCCAGCAGCGTAACCCGGGACTCTGGAAACACCATATATTTT. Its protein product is CASSVTRDSGNTIYF.

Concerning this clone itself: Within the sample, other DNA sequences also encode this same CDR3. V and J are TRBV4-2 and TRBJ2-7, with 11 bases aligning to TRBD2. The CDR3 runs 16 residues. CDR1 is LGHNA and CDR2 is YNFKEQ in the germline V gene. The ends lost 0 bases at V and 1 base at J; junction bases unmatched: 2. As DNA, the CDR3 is TGTGCCAGCAGCCAAGATACTAGCGGGGGTTCCTACGAGCAGTACTTC. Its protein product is CASSQDTSGGSYEQYF.

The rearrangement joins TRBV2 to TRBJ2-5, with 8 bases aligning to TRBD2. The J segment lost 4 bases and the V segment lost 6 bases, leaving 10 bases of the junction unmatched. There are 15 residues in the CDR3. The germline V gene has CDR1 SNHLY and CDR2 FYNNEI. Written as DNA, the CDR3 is TGTGCCAGCAGGGGCGGGGGGACAAGGGGAGAGACCCAGTACTTC. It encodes CASRGGGTRGETQYF.

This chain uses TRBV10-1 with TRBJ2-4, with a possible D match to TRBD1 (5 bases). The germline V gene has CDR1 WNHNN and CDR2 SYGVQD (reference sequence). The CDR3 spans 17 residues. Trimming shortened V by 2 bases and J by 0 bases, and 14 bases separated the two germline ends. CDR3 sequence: CASSEGSGWEAKNIQYF. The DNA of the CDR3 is TGCGCCAGCAGTGAGGGTTCAGGGTGGGAAGCCAAAAACATTCAGTACTTC.

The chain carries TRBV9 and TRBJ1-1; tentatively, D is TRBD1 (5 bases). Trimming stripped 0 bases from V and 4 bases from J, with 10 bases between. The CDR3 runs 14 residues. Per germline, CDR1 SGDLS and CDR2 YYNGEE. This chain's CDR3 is CASSVVVGGTEAFF. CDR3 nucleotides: TGTGCCAGCAGCGTAGTGGTGGGGGGCACTGAAGCTTTCTTT.

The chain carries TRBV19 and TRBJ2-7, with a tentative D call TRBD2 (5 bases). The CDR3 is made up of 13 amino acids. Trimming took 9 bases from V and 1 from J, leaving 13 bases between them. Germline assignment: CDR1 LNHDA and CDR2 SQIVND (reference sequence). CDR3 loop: CASTTGMSYEQYF. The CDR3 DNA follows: TGTGCCAGCACCACCGGGATGTCCTACGAGCAGTACTTC.

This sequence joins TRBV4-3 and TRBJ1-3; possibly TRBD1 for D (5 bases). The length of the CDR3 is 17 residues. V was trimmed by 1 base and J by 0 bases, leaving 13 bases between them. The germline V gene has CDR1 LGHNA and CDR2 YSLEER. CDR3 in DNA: TGCGCCAGCAGCCAAGGGCTGGACACGAGCTCTGGAAACACCATATATTTT. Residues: CASSQGLDTSSGNTIYF.

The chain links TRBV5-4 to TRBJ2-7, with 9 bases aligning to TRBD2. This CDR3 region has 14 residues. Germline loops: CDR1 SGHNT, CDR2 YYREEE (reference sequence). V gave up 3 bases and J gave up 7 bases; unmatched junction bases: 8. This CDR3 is CASSSRLAGQEQYF. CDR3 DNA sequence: TGTGCCAGCAGCTCCCGGCTAGCGGGGCAGGAGCAGTACTTC.

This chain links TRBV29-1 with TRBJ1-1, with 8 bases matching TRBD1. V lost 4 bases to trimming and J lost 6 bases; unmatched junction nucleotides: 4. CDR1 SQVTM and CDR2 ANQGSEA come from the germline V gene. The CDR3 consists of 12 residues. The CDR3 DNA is TGCAGCGTTGGGCAGGGGGCCCCTGAAGCTTTCTTT. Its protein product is CSVGQGAPEAFF.

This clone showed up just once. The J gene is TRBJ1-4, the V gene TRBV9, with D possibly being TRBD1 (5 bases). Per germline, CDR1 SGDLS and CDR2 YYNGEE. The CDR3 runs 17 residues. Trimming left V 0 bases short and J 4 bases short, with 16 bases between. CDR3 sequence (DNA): TGTGCCAGCAGCGTAGGTGCGGGGCACCTCAATAATGAAAAACTGTTTTTT. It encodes CASSVGAGHLNNEKLFF. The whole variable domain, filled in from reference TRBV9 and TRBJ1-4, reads DSGVTQTPKHLITATGQRVTLRCSPRSGDLSVYWYQQSLDQGLQFLIQYYNGEERAKGNILERFSAQQFPDLHSELNLSSLELGDSALYFCASSVGAGHLNNEKLFFGSGTQLSVL.

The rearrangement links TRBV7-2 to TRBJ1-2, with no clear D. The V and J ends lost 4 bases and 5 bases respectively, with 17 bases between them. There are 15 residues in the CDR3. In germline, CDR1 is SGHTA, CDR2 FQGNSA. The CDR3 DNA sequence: TGTGCCAGCAGCTCGTTACCCACGTCGGGATATGGCTACACCTTC. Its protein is CASSSLPTSGYGYTF.

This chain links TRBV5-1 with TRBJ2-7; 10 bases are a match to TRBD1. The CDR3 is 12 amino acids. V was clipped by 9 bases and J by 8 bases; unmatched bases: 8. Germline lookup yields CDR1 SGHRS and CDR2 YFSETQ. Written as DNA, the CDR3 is TGCGCCATCGGACAGGGGGGTCATAAGCAGTACTTC. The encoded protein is CAIGQGGHKQYF.

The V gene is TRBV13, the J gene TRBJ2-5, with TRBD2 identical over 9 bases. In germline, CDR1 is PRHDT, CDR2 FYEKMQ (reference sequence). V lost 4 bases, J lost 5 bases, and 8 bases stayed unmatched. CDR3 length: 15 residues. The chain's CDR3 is CASSSTSGLTETQYF. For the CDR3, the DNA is TGTGCCAGCAGCTCAACTAGCGGGCTTACGGAGACCCAGTACTTC.

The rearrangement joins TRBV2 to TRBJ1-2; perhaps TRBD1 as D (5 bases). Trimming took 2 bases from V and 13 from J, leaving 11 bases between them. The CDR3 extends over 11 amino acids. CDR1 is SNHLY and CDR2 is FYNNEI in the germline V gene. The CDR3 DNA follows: TGTGCCAGCAGTGAACAGGGTAAACTCACCTTC. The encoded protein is CASSEQGKLTF. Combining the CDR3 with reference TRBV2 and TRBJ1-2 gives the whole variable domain EPEVTQTPSHQVTQMGQEVILRCVPISNHLYFYWYRQILGQKVEFLVSFYNNEISEKSEIFDDQFSVERPDGSNFTLKIRSTKLEDSAMYFCASSEQGKLTFGSGTRLTVV.

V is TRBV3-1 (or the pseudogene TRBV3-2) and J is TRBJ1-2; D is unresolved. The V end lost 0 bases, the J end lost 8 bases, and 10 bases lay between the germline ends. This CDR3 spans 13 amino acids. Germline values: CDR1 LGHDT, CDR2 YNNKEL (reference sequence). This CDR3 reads CASSQDPQSGYTF. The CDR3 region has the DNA TGTGCCAGCAGCCAAGATCCACAGTCGGGCTACACCTTC.

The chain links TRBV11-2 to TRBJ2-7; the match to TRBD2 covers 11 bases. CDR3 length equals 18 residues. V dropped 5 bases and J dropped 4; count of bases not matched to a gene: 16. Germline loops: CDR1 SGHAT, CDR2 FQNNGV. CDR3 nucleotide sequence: TGTGCCAGCAGCCCGACACATGCCCTTAGCGGGGGGGGGTACGAGCAGTACTTC. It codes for CASSPTHALSGGGYEQYF.

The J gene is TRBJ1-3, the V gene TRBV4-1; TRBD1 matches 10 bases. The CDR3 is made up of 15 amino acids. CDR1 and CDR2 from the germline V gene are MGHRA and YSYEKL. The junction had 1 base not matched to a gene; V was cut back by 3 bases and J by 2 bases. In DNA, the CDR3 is TGCGCCAGCAGCCACGGACAGGGGGCTGGAAACACCATATATTTT. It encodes CASSHGQGAGNTIYF.

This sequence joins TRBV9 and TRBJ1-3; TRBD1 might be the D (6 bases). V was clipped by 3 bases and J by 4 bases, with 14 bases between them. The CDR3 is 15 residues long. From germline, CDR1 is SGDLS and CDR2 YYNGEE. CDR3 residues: CASSAQGNEGNTIYF. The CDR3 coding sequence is TGTGCCAGCAGCGCTCAGGGGAATGAAGGAAACACCATATATTTT.

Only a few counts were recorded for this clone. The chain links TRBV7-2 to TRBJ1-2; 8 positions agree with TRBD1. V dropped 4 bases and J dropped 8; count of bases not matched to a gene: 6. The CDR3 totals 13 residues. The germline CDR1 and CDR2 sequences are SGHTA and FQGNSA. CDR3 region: CASSSRTGSGYTF. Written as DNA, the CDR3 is TGTGCCAGCAGCTCCCGGACAGGGAGCGGCTACACCTTC.

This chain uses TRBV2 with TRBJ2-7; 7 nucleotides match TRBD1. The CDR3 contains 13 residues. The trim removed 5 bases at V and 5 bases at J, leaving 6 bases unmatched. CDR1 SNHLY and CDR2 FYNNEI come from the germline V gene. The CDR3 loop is CASSTTGAHEQYF. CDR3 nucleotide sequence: TGTGCCAGCAGTACAACAGGGGCGCACGAGCAGTACTTC.